The 5 T cell receptor beta chains below come from one sample, sequenced in a study of T-cell memory formation after mild COVID-19. One entry per CDR3 protein results from TCRdb running MiXCR on the 5' RACE reads. The repertoire holds fewer than 700,000 distinct CDR3 sequences, with approximately 18% as singletons. Material for sequencing was PBMCs or a T cell subset sorted from them (not recorded which). All receptors come from an adult woman who had mild COVID-19 (a few samples of this study predate the infection). Cell type and time point are not known.

The rearrangement uses TRBV20-1 and TRBJ1-4, with 7 positions matching TRBD1. Germline CDR1 and CDR2: DFQATT and SNEGSKA (reference sequence). J gave up 1 base and V 6 bases, and 11 bases lay outside the gene matches. This CDR3 has 16 amino acids. This CDR3 reads CSALRPQGRTNEKLFF. Here the CDR3 DNA reads TGCAGTGCCCTTAGACCACAGGGGAGAACTAATGAAAAACTGTTTTTT.

The rearrangement links TRBV14 to TRBJ1-1; D possibly corresponds to TRBD1 (6 bases). Germline V CDR1 and CDR2: SGHDN, FVKESK. The CDR3 length is 14 residues. Trimming stripped 3 bases from V and 1 base from J, with 9 bases between. DNA of the CDR3: TGTGCCAGCAGCCAGGAGACAGGGAACACTGAAGCTTTCTTT. Residues: CASSQETGNTEAFF.

A few counts support this clonotype. This sequence joins TRBV3-1 and TRBJ2-1, with 14 bases lining up with TRBD2. CDR1 is LGHDT and CDR2 is YNNKEL in the germline V gene (reference sequence). The CDR3 has 16 residues. V shed 1 base, J shed 9 bases, and the junction held 5 bases outside the gene matches. The CDR3 DNA sequence: TGTGCCAGCAGCCAAGGGTTGGGACTAGCGGGAGTTGAGCAGTTCTTC. Its translation is CASSQGLGLAGVEQFF.

J is TRBJ2-7 and V is TRBV6-5; 8 nucleotides line up with TRBD2. The trim removed 6 bases at V and 4 bases at J, leaving 8 bases unmatched. The CDR3 contains 14 residues. Germline loops: CDR1 MNHEY, CDR2 SVGAGI. The CDR3 spells CASSLGGGRYEQYF. In DNA, the CDR3 is TGTGCCAGCAGCTTGGGCGGGGGGCGATACGAGCAGTACTTC.

This sequence joins TRBV9 and TRBJ1-1, with 8 bases lining up with TRBD1. This CDR3 comprises 14 residues. V was pared by 4 bases and J by 5 bases, with 7 bases of the junction left unmatched. Germline V CDR1 and CDR2: SGDLS, YYNGEE. This chain's CDR3 is CASSPSDRVTEAFF. CDR3 DNA sequence: TGTGCCAGCAGCCCCTCGGACAGGGTTACTGAAGCTTTCTTT.